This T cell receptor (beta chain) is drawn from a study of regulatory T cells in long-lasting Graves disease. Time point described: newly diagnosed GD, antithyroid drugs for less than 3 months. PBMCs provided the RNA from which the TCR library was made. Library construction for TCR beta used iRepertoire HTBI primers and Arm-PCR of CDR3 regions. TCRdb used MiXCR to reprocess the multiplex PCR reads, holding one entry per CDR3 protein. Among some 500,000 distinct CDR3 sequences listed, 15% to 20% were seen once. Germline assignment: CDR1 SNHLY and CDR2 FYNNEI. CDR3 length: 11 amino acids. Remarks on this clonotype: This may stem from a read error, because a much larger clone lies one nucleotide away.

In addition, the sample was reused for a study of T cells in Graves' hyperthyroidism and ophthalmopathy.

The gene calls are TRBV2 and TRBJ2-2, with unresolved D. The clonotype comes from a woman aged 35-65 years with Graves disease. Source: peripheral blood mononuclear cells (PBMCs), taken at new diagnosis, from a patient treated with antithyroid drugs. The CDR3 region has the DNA TGTGCCGGCAGCGCTCCCGGGGAGCTGTTTTTT. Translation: CAGSAPGELFF.